Each of the 5 T cell receptor beta chains below was sequenced from the same sample in a study of human T cells and chemical hapten exposure. Unfractionated whole blood was the source of the extracted total RNA. TCRdb called the 5' RACE reads again in MiXCR, with one record for every CDR3 protein. The repertoire consists of 80,000 or so distinct CDR3 sequences, with approximately 15% occurring once and the leading ten covering 6.8%. These TCRs come from a female donor in good health.

The J gene is TRBJ1-3, the V gene TRBV29-1; D remains ambiguous. This CDR3 contains 13 residues. CDR1 is SQVTM and CDR2 is ANQGSEA in the germline V gene. The V and J ends lost 3 bases and 2 bases respectively, with 8 bases between them. The CDR3 DNA reads as TGCAGCGTTGATTTTGGGACTGGAAACACCATATATTTT. It codes for CSVDFGTGNTIYF.

This chain connects TRBV28 to TRBJ1-2, with unresolved D. The CDR3 has 15 residues. Trimming removed 3 bases from V and 0 bases from J, with 11 bases in between. Germline assignment: CDR1 MDHEN and CDR2 SYDVKM. The CDR3 DNA reads TGTGCCAGCAGTTTTATGCAGGCTTCTAACTATGGCTACACCTTC. Encoded protein: CASSFMQASNYGYTF.

V and J are TRBV10-3 and TRBJ2-2; 10 positions match TRBD2. The germline V gene encodes CDR1 ENHRY and CDR2 SYGVKD. Germline trimming cut 7 bases from V and 4 bases from J; bases unmatched to any gene: 9. CDR3 length equals 16 residues. The CDR3 sequence is CAITTGVAGGTGELFF. In DNA, the CDR3 is TGTGCCATCACCACCGGAGTAGCGGGGGGCACCGGGGAGCTGTTTTTT.

This clonotype is labeled medium-sized. At one end the junction does not follow the germline gene, possibly because of a read error. CDR3 nucleotide sequence: TGCGCCAGCAGGTTGGGACAGCTCACAGATACGCAGTATTTT. Its translation: CASRLGQLTDTQYF. This rearrangement joins TRBV5-1 to TRBJ2-3; 7 positions match TRBD1. This CDR3 is 14 amino acids long. Germline CDR1 SGHRS, CDR2 YFSETQ. Variable domain in full (rest from reference TRBV5-1 and TRBJ2-3): KAGVTQTPRYLIKTRGQQVTLSCSPISGHRSVSWYQQTPGQGLQFLFEYFSETQRNKGNFPGRFSGRQFSNSRSEMNVSTLELGDSALYLCASRLGQLTDTQYFGPGTRLTVL.

The chain employs TRBV6-1 and TRBJ2-7; 7 bases align to TRBD1. Trimming cost V 2 bases and J 6 bases; bases outside gene matches: 7. This CDR3 has 14 residues. The germline V gene encodes CDR1 MNHNS and CDR2 SASEGT. The chain's CDR3 is CASSESGRGSEQYF. As DNA, the CDR3 is TGTGCCAGCAGTGAATCCGGCAGGGGGAGCGAGCAGTACTTC.